The T cell receptor beta chain under discussion was sequenced for a study of identical twins. Whole-study results and caveats: Models underestimated out-of-frame TCR alpha sharing in monozygotic twins.

This clonotype was detected only a few times. Its target is not known. Germline CDR1 is LNHNV and CDR2 is YYDKDF (reference sequence). The J segment lost 6 bases and the V segment lost 4 bases, leaving 11 bases of the junction unmatched. This CDR3 comprises 16 residues. In TCRdb, the 5' RACE reads were re-called with MiXCR into one record per CDR3 protein. The sample has about 900,000 distinct CDR3 sequences, over 9% seen once. These data were also filed under a second study, of yellow fever vaccine responses in identical twins.

The origin of this receptor is a woman under 30 in good health. The rearrangement joins TRBV15 to TRBJ2-1; TRBD1 aligns across 8 bases. Sequencing used PBMCs. The CDR3 region is CATSTLDRGGGNEQFF. The CDR3 nucleotides read TGTGCCACCAGCACCCTAGACAGGGGTGGTGGCAATGAGCAGTTCTTC.